The rows below give T cell receptor beta chains drawn from one sample of a study of cytomegalovirus exposure and HLA in healthy donors. Sequenced by immunoSEQ multiplex PCR; TCRdb stores in-frame clones only, minus some. This sample has 190,000 or so clones, with approximately 84% found just once. Sample: PBMCs. The receptors shown here come from a woman between 18 and 29 years old in good health and CMV-seropositive. The conserved cysteine and the conserved F or W are not part of the CDR3 here. Each record gives: CDR3 protein, J gene, V gene, clone size. Not all rows give a size; the values are once, few, many and, for expanded clones, a class.

ASIIDTGAEREKLF TRBJ1-4 TRBV2 -
ATKGLAFHEQY TRBJ2-7 TRBV2 -
ASSLGASSNYGYT TRBJ1-2 TRBV5-4 -
ASSVGGLADTQY TRBJ2-3 TRBV6-1 few
ASSPLRGGSTDTQY TRBJ2-3 TRBV7-8 -
ASSLALNPFAGADTEAF TRBJ1-1 TRBV5-1 -
ASRPIAGVYEQY TRBJ2-7 TRBV6-1 -
ASSPSRDRGLNSPLH TRBJ1-6 TRBV13 -
ASSIGLAGALTDTQY TRBJ2-3 TRBV5-1 -
ASSSLQGSLGYT TRBJ1-2 TRBV11-2 -
ASSEIRDYRRRAF TRBJ1-1 TRBV10-1 once
ASSPGTEETQY TRBJ2-5 TRBV5-1 -
ASSTGTSGELF TRBJ2-2 TRBV25-1 -
ASSLVVADVLTDTQY TRBJ2-3 TRBV11-2 -
ASSLRGGEKLF TRBJ1-4 TRBV5-6 once
ASSAGQGPYNEQF TRBJ2-1 TRBV7-3 -
ASGPGSNQPQH TRBJ1-5 TRBV6-5 few
AITDGDTGELF TRBJ2-2 TRBV6-4 -
ASSLILQGNQPQH TRBJ1-5 TRBV5-5 once
AITTGTGTDTQY TRBJ2-3 TRBV10-3 -
ASTQIRGRAGELF TRBJ2-2 TRBV6-6 -